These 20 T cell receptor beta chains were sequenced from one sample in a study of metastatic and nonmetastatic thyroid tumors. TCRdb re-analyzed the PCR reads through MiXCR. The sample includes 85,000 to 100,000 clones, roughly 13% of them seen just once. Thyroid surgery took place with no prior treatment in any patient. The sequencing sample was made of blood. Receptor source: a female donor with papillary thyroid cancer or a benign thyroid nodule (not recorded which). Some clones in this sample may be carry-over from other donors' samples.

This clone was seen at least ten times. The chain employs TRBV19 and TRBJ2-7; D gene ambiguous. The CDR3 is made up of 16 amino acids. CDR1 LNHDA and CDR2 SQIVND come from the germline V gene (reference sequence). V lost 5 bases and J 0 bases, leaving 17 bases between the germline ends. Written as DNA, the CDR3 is TGTGCCAGTAGTGTCCGAGAAGGTTTGAGCTCCTACGAGCAGTACTTC. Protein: CASSVREGLSSYEQYF.

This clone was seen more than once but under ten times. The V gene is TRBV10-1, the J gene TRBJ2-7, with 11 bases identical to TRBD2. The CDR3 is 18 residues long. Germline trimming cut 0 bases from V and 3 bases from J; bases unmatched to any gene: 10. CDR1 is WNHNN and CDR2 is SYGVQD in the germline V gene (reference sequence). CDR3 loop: CASSESALLAGADYEQYF. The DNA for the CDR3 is TGCGCCAGCAGTGAGTCCGCGTTACTAGCGGGAGCGGACTACGAGCAGTACTTC.

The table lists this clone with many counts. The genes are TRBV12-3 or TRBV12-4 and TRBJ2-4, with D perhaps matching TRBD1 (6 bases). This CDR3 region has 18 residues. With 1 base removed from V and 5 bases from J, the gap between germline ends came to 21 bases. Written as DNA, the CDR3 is TGTGCCAGCAGTTTAGACCAGGGGTGGGAGAGTTGGGAAAACATTCAGTACTTC. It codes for CASSLDQGWESWENIQYF.

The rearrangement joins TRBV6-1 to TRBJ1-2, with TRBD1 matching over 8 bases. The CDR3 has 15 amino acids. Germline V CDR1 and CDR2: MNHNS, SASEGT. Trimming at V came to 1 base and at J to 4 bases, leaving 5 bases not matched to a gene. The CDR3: CASSEEDRAVYGYTF. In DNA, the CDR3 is TGTGCCAGCAGTGAAGAGGACAGGGCCGTCTATGGCTACACCTTC.

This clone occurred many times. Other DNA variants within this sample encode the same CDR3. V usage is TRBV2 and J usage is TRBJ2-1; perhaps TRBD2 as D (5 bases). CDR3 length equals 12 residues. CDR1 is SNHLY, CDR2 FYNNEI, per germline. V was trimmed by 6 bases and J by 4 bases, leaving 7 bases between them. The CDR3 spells CASRRTYNEQFF. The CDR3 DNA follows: TGTGCCAGCAGGAGGACTTACAATGAGCAGTTCTTC.

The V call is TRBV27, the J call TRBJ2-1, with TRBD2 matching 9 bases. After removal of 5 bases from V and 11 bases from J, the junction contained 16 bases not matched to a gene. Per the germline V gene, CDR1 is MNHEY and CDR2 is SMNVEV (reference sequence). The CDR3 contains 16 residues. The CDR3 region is CASSPLLAGLYVKQFF. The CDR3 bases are TGTGCCAGCAGTCCCCTACTAGCGGGCCTATACGTAAAGCAGTTCTTC.

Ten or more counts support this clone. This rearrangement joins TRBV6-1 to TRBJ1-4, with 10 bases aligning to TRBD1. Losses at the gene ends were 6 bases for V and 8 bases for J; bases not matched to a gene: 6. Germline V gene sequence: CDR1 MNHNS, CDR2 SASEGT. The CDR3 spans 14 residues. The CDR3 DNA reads TGTGCCAGCAGGGGGGGACAGGGGTTCGAAAAACTGTTTTTT. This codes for CASRGGQGFEKLFF.

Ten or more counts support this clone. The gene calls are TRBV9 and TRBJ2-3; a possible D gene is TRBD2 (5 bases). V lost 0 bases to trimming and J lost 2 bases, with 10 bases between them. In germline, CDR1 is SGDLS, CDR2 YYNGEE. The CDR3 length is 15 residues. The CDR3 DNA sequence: TGTGCCAGCAGCGTAGCTAGCCGTGTCACAGATACGCAGTATTTT. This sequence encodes CASSVASRVTDTQYF.

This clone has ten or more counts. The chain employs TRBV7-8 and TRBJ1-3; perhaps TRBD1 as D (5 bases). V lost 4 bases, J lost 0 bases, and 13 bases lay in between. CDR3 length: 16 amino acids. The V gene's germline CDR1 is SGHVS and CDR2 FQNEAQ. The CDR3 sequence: CASSSERQYSGNTIYF. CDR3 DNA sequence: TGTGCCAGCAGCTCAGAGCGACAGTACTCTGGAAACACCATATATTTT.

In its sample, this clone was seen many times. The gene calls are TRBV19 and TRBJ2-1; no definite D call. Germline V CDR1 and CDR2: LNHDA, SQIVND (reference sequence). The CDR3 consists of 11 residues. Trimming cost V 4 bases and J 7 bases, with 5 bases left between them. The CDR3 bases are TGTGCCAGTAGTACCAGGAATGAGCAGTTCTTC. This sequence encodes CASSTRNEQFF.

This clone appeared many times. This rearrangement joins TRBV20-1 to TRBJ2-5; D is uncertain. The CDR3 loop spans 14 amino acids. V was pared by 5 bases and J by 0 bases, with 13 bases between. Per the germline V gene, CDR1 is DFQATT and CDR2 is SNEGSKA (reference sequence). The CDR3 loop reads CSARTPRYQETQYF. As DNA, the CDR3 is TGCAGTGCTCGAACACCGCGATACCAAGAGACCCAGTACTTC.

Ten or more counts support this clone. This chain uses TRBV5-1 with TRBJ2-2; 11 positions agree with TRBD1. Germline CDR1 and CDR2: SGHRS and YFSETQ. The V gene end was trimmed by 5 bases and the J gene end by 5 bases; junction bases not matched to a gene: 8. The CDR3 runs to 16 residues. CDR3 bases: TGCGCCAGCAGTGATAAGGACAGGGGGCGGACCGGGGAGCTGTTTTTT. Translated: CASSDKDRGRTGELFF.

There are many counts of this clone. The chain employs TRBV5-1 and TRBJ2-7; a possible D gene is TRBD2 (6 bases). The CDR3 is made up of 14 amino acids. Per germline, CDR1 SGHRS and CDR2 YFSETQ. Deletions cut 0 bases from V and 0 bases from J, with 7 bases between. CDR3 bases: TGCGCCAGCAGCTTGGGCGGGAACTCCTACGAGCAGTACTTC. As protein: CASSLGGNSYEQYF.

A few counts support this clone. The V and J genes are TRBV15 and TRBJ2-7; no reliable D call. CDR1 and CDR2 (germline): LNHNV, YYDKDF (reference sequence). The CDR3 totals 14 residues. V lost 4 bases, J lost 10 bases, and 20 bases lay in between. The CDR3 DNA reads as TGTGCCACCAGCAACCCCTCAGAGAAATCCGGTCAGTACTTC. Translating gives CATSNPSEKSGQYF.

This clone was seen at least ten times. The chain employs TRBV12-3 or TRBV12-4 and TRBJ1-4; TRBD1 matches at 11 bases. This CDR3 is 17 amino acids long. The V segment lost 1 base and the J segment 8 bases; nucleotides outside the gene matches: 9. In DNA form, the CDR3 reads TGTGCCAGCAGTTTAGTAGGACAGGGGGCCTACTTGGAAAAACTGTTTTTT. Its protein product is CASSLVGQGAYLEKLFF.

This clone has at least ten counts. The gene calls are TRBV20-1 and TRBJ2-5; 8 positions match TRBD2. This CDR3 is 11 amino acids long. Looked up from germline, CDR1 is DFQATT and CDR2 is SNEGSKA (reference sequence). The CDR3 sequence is CSGRARETQYF. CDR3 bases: TGCAGCGGGAGGGCACGAGAGACCCAGTACTTC.

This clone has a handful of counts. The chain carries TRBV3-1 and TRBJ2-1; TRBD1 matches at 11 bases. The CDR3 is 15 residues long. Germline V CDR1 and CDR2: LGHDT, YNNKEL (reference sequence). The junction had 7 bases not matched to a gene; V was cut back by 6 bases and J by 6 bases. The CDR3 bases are TGTGCCAGCAGAAATACCGGGACAGGGGGCAATGAGCAGTTCTTC. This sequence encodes CASRNTGTGGNEQFF.

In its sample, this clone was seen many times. CDR3: CASSLDRAGANVLTF. The CDR3 coding sequence is TGTGCCAGCAGCTTAGATCGGGCTGGGGCCAACGTCCTGACTTTC. The chain carries TRBV7-9 and TRBJ2-6, with D hard to call. The V end was cut by 1 base, the J end by 2 bases, with 6 bases between. The germline CDR1 and CDR2 sequences are SEHNR and FQNEAQ (reference sequence). The CDR3 is 15 residues long.

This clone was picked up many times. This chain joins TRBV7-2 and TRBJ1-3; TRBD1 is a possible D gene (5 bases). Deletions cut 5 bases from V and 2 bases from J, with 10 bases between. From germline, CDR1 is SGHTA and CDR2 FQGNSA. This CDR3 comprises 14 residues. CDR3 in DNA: TGTGCCAGCAGCGAAGGGACCGCTGGAAACACCATATATTTT. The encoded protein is CASSEGTAGNTIYF.

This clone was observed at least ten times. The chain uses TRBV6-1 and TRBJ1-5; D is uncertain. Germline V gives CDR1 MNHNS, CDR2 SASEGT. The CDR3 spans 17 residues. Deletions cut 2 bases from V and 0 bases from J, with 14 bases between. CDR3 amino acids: CASSESIREYSNQPQHF. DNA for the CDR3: TGTGCCAGCAGTGAATCCATCCGGGAATATAGCAATCAGCCCCAGCATTTT.